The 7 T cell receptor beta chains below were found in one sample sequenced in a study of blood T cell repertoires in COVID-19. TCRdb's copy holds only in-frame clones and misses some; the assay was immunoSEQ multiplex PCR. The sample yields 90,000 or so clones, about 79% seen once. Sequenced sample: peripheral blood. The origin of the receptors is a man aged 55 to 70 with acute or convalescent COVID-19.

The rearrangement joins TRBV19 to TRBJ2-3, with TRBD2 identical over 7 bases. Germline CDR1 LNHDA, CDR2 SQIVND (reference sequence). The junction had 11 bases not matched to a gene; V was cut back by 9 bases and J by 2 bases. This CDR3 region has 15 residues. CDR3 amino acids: CASASASGTTDTQYF. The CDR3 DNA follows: TGTGCCAGCGCAAGCGCTAGCGGCACCACAGATACGCAGTATTTT.

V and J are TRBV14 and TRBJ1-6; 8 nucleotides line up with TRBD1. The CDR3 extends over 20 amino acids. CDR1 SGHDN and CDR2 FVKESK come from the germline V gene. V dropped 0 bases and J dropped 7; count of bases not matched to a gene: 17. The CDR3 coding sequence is TGTGCCAGCAGCCAAGAGGACGGGACAGGACGTCCCCGGGAGAATTCACCCCTCCACTTT. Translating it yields CASSQEDGTGRPRENSPLHF. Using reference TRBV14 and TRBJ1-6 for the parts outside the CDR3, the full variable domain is EAGVTQFPSHSVIEKGQTVTLRCDPISGHDNLYWYRRVMGKEIKFLLHFVKESKQDESGMPNNRFLAERTGGTYSTLKVQPAELEDSGVYFCASSQEDGTGRPRENSPLHFGNGTRLTVT.

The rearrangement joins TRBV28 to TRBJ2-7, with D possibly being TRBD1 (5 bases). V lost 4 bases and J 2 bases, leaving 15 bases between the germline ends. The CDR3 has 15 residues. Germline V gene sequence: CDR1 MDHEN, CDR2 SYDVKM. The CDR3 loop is CASSSTGQAPYEQYV. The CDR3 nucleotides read TGTGCCAGCAGTTCTACAGGACAAGCCCCCTACGAGCAGTACGTC.

CDR3: CASNLAGGPGDTQYF. CDR3 bases: TGTGCCAGCAATCTAGCGGGGGGGCCTGGAGATACGCAGTATTTT. The rearrangement links TRBV2 to TRBJ2-3; TRBD2 agrees at 12 bases. Unmatched junction bases numbered 7, after V lost 7 bases and J lost 5 bases. Germline-derived CDR1 and CDR2 are SNHLY and FYNNEI. The CDR3 is made up of 15 amino acids.

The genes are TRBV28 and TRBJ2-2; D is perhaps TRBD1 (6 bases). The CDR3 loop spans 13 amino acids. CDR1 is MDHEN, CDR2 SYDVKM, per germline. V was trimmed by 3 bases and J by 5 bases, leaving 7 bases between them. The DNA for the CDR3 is TGTGCCAGCAGTTTGCAGGGGACCGGGGAGCTGTTTTTT. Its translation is CASSLQGTGELFF.

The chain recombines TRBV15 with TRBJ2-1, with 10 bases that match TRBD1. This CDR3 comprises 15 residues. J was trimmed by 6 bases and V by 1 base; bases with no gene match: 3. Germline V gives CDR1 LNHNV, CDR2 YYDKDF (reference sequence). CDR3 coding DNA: TGTGCCACCAGCAGAGGGACAGGGGGGTTCAATGAGCAGTTCTTC. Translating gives CATSRGTGGFNEQFF.

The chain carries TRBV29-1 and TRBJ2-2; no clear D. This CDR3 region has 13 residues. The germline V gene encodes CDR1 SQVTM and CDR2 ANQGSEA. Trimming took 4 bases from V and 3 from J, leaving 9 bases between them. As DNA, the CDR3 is TGCAGCGTTGCGTTTACGGACACCGGGGAGCTGTTTTTT. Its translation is CSVAFTDTGELFF.